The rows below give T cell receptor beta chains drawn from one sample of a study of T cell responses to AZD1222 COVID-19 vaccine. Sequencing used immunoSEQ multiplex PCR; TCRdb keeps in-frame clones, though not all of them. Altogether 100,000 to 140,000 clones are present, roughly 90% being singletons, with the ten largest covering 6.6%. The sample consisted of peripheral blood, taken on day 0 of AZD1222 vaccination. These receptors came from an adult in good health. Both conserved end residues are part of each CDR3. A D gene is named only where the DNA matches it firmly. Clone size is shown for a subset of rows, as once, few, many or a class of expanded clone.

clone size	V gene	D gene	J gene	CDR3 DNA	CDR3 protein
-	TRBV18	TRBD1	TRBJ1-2	TGTGCCAGCTCACCGACAGGACAGGGAGGTATCGTGGGCTACACCTTC	CASSPTGQGGIVGYTF
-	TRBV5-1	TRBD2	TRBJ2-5	TGCGCCAGCAGCTTGGGCGCTAGCGGGAGCTTAGAGACCCAGTACTTC	CASSLGASGSLETQYF
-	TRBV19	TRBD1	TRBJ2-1	TGTGCCAGTACCGGGACAGGGGGTTTTTTTTACAATGAGCAGTTCTTC	CASTGTGGFFYNEQFF
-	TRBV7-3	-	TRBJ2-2	TGTGCCAGCAGCTTAACGGCGAATCGGGAACTCGGCACCGGGGAGCTGTTTTTT	CASSLTANRELGTGELFF
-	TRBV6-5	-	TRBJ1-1	TGTGCCAGCAGAAAGGGGAAGGGGGCTTTCTTT	CASRKGKGAFF
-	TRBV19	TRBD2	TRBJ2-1	TGTGCCAGTACCGTGACTAGCGGGGACCCTAATGAGCAGTTCTTC	CASTVTSGDPNEQFF
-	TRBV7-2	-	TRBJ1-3	TGTGCCAGCAGCTTAGTGGGTTCTGGAAACACCATATATTTT	CASSLVGSGNTIYF
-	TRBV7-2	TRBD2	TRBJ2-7	TGTGCCAGCAGCAAACGGGAGGGCTACGAGCAGTACTTC	CASSKREGYEQYF
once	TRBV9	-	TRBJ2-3	TGTGCCAGCAGCGCCCTCCCAGGAGCAGATACGCAGTATTTT	CASSALPGADTQYF
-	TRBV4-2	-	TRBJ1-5	TGTGCCAGCAGCCAAGATATAGGCCAAGTGATGCATTTT	CASSQDIGQVMHF
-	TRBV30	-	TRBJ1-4	TGTGCCTGGAGTGTACCGGGACCCTGGGGGGAAAAACTGTTTTTT	CAWSVPGPWGEKLFF
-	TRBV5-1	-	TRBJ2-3	TGCGCCAGCGTCCCCAGCGGACCAGGTCGAGATACGCAGTATTTT	CASVPSGPGRDTQYF
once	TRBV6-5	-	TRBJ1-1	TGTGCCAGCATTCGACAGGACACCTTGAACACTGAAGCTTTCTTT	CASIRQDTLNTEAFF
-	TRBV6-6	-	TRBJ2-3	TGTGCCAGCAGCCCCCGTCCAGGACTAAGCGCTGATACGCAGTATTTT	CASSPRPGLSADTQYF
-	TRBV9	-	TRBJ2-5	TGTGCCAGCAGCGTAGATGTCGGGGCGCTTCGGGAGACCCAGTACTTC	CASSVDVGALRETQYF
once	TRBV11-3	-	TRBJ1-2	TGTGCCAGCAGCTTAGGTGTATGGGGCTTTGACTATGGCTACACCTTC	CASSLGVWGFDYGYTF
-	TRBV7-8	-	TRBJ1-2	TGTGCCAGCAGCTCGGGCAGGGCTCGACGGGGCTACACCTTC	CASSSGRARRGYTF
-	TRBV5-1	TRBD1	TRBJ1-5	TGCGCCAGCAGCTTGGGGGACAGGCAGGGGGCTCAGCCCCAGCATTTT	CASSLGDRQGAQPQHF
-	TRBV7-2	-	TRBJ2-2	TGTGCCAGCAGCTCTCGGGGGACAAACACCGGGGAGCTGTTTTTT	CASSSRGTNTGELFF
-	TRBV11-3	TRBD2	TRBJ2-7	TGTGCCAGCAGCGGGCAGGGGACTAGCGGGAGGACCTCCTACGAGCAGTACTTC	CASSGQGTSGRTSYEQYF
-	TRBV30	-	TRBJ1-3	TGTGCCTGGAGTGGACAGGTCGGAAACACCATATATTTT	CAWSGQVGNTIYF
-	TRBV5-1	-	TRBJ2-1	TGCGCCAGCAGCTTGAACTCCTACAATGAGCAGTTCTTC	CASSLNSYNEQFF
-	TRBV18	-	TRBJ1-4	TGTGCCAGCTCACCTCGAGGCGGCCAGAATGAAAAACTGTTTTTT	CASSPRGGQNEKLFF
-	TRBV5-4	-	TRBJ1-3	TGTGCCAGCAGTAACGGGAACACCATATATTTT	CASSNGNTIYF
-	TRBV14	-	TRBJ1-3	TGTGCCAGCAGATACGCAGGAAACACCATATATTTT	CASRYAGNTIYF
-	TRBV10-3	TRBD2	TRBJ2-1	TGTGCCATCAGATCGGCGGGAGGATGGAATGAGCAGTTCTTC	CAIRSAGGWNEQFF
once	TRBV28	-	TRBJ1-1	TGTGCCAGCAGTTTAGGGGTGTACGCTTTCTTT	CASSLGVYAFF
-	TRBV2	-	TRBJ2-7	TGTGCCAGCAGTGAAGCGCCACAGGGAGCCTACGAGCAGTACTTC	CASSEAPQGAYEQYF
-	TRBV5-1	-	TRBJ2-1	TGCGCCAGCAGGGATTCTAGCGCCGATGAGCAGTTCTTC	CASRDSSADEQFF
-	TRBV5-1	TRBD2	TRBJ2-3	TGCGCCAGCAGCATCCGAGGTCCTAGCGGAGGGTTAAAGCCGGCAGATACGCAGTATTTT	CASSIRGPSGGLKPADTQYF
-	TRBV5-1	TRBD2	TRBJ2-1	TGCGCCAGCAGCGAAGGACTAGCGGGAGTCAATGAGCAGTTCTTC	CASSEGLAGVNEQFF
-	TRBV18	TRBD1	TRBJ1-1	TGTGCCAGCTCACAACCGACAGGGCGGAACACTGAAGCTTTCTTT	CASSQPTGRNTEAFF
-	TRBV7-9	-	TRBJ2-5	TGTGCCAGCAGCTTCCGGACAGAACAAGAGACCCAGTACTTC	CASSFRTEQETQYF
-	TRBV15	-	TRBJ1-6	TGTGCCACCAGCGGGTCGGATTCACCCCTCCACTTT	CATSGSDSPLHF
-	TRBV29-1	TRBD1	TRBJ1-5	TGCAGCGTGGGACAGGGGAGCAATCAGCCCCAGCATTTT	CSVGQGSNQPQHF
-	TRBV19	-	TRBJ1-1	TGTGCCAGTAGGGTTCAGGCCGCCCTGAACACTGAAGCTTTCTTT	CASRVQAALNTEAFF
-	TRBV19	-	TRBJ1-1	TGTGCCAGTAGTATCACAGTAGGCTTGGACACTGAAGCTTTCTTT	CASSITVGLDTEAFF
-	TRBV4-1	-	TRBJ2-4	TGCGCCAGCAGCCAAGATCCGCAGCCGCTACCCAAAAACATTCAGTACTTC	CASSQDPQPLPKNIQYF
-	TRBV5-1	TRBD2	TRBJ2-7	TGCGCCAGCAGCCCCCTTAGCGGGAACTACGAGCAGTACTTC	CASSPLSGNYEQYF
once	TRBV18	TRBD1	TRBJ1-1	TGTGCCAGCTCTCGGGACAGCAACACTGAAGCTTTCTTT	CASSRDSNTEAFF
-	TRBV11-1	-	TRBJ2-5	TGTGCCAGCAGCTTAGTAGATGAGACCCAGTACTTC	CASSLVDETQYF
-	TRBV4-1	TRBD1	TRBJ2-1	TGCGCCACAATGCCGTGGACGGGACAGGGGATACATGAGCAGTTCTTC	CATMPWTGQGIHEQFF
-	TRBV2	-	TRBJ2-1	TGTGCCAGCAGTGGCGACCGGGACTGGAAGTTCTTC	CASSGDRDWKFF
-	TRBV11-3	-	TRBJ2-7	TGTGCCAGCAGCTTAGTCCCGGGCTACGAGCAGTACTTC	CASSLVPGYEQYF
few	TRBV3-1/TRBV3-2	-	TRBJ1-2	TGTGCCAGCAGCCAATCCCAGACTTATAATGGCTACACCTTC	CASSQSQTYNGYTF
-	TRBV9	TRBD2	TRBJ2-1	TGTGCCAGCAGCGCCGGGACTAGCGGGATGGGGAATGAGCAGTTCTTC	CASSAGTSGMGNEQFF
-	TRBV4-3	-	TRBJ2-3	TGCGCCAGCAGTCATAGCGGACTGGGGAAAACAGATACGCAGTATTTT	CASSHSGLGKTDTQYF
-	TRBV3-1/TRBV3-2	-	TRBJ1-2	TGTGCCAGCAGCCAAGATGTCATTAACTATGGCTACACCTTC	CASSQDVINYGYTF
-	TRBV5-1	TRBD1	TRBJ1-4	TGCGCCAGCAGCCCCGGACAGGGGTGGAATGAAAAACTGTTTTTT	CASSPGQGWNEKLFF
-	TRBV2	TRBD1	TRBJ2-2	TGTGCCAGCACTGACAGGGACACCGGGGAGCTGTTTTTT	CASTDRDTGELFF
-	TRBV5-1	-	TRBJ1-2	TGCGCCAGCAGCGATGACAGAATCTATGGCTACACCTTC	CASSDDRIYGYTF
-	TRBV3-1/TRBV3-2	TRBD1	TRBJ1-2	TGTGCCAGCAGCACCCGGGACAGCCATAACTATGGCTACACCTTC	CASSTRDSHNYGYTF
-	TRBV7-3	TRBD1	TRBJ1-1	TGTGCCAGCAGCTTAGGACAGGAGAACACTGAAGCTTTCTTT	CASSLGQENTEAFF
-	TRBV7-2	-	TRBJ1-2	TGTGCCAGCAGCGCAGACAGCTATGGCTACACCTTC	CASSADSYGYTF
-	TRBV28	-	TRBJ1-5	TGTGCCAGCAGGCAGACAGATAGCAATCAGCCCCAGCATTTT	CASRQTDSNQPQHF